Shown below are 15 T cell receptor beta chains from a single sample sequenced in a study of cytomegalovirus exposure and HLA in healthy donors. In the PCR, 60 Vbeta and 13 Jbeta primers were used. Measured with immunoSEQ multiplex PCR; TCRdb has only the in-frame clones, and not every one. The listing contains over 150,000 clones. Sequenced input: PBMCs. These receptors were collected from a boy younger than 18 in good health and CMV-seronegative.

The chain joins TRBV5-1 to TRBJ2-5, with 7 bases lining up with TRBD2. This CDR3 comprises 17 residues. Trimming took 0 bases from V and 0 from J; bases not matched to a gene: 8. Germline V lookup: CDR1 SGHRS, CDR2 YFSETQ. The CDR3 region is CASSLAPSGINQETQYF. CDR3 nucleotides: TGCGCCAGCAGCTTGGCCCCTAGCGGAATAAACCAAGAGACCCAGTACTTC.

V usage is TRBV6-5 and J usage is TRBJ1-2; D ambiguous. From germline, CDR1 is MNHEY and CDR2 SVGAGI. The CDR3 covers 15 residues. Trimming left V 2 bases short and J 8 bases short, with 18 bases between. The CDR3 nucleotides read TGTGCCAGCAGTTACGACCCGGCGGGTCGGCGCGGCTACACCTTC. This encodes CASSYDPAGRRGYTF.

The V call is TRBV13, the J call TRBJ1-2; tentatively, D is TRBD1 (5 bases). This CDR3 contains 14 residues. Between the trimmed V and J ends, which lost 5 bases and 4 bases, there was a span of 14 bases. Germline V gene lookup returns CDR1 PRHDT and CDR2 FYEKMQ (reference sequence). The CDR3 here is CASSDDSPVYGYTF. The CDR3 DNA reads as TGTGCCAGCAGCGACGACAGTCCGGTCTATGGCTACACCTTC.

The rearrangement links TRBV6-1 to TRBJ2-7; a possible D gene is TRBD1 (6 bases). The V end lost 6 bases, the J end lost 2 bases, and 14 bases lay between the germline ends. The CDR3 totals 14 residues. Germline assignment: CDR1 MNHNS and CDR2 SASEGT. This chain's CDR3 is CASRGTLPPYEQYF. For the CDR3, the DNA is TGTGCCAGCAGGGGGACACTTCCCCCCTACGAGCAGTACTTC.

V is TRBV30 and J is TRBJ1-2; 8 positions match TRBD1. V lost 2 bases and J lost 7; bases outside the gene matches: 15. This CDR3 region has 16 residues. Per germline, CDR1 GTSNPN and CDR2 SVGIG (reference sequence). As DNA, the CDR3 is TGTGCCTGGAGTCCGGGACAGGTTGGGCGGTTGGCTGGCTACACCTTC. Translating it yields CAWSPGQVGRLAGYTF.

In the case of this clone: Other DNA variants within this sample encode the same CDR3. The chain employs TRBV19 and TRBJ1-1; D is possibly TRBD1 (5 bases). V was cut by 8 bases and J by 2 bases, with 9 bases left in between. The CDR3 has 12 amino acids. CDR1 and CDR2 (germline): LNHDA, SQIVND (reference sequence). For the CDR3, the DNA is TGTGCCAGTCTCCAGGGTAACACTGAAGCTTTCTTT. Its protein is CASLQGNTEAFF.

The chain links TRBV7-2 to TRBJ2-7; D is unclear. Germline V gene sequence: CDR1 SGHTA, CDR2 FQGNSA. There are 15 residues in the CDR3. Trimming took 2 bases from V and 3 from J, leaving 14 bases between them. CDR3 nucleotide sequence: TGTGCCAGCAGCTTAAGAGCCGGTGGTAGCTACGAGCAGTACTTC. Translating it yields CASSLRAGGSYEQYF.

This sequence joins TRBV10-3 and TRBJ1-2; D gene ambiguous. V shed 2 bases and J shed 5 bases, with 6 bases lying between them. CDR1 and CDR2 (germline): ENHRY, SYGVKD. The CDR3 has 12 residues. The CDR3 sequence is CAISERSYGYTF. DNA for the CDR3: TGTGCCATCAGTGAGCGGAGTTATGGCTACACCTTC.

V is TRBV6-5 and J is TRBJ2-7, with 7 bases lining up with TRBD1. The CDR3 contains 15 residues. The V segment lost 0 bases and the J segment 4 bases; nucleotides outside the gene matches: 6. Germline values: CDR1 MNHEY, CDR2 SVGAGI. DNA for the CDR3: TGTGCCAGCAGTTACTCAAGTAGGGGGCGTTACGAGCAGTACTTC. The encoded protein is CASSYSSRGRYEQYF.

CDR3 sequence (DNA): TGTGCCAGCAGCTTAGGGCCCACCGGGGAGCTGTTTTTT. It encodes CASSLGPTGELFF. The chain combines TRBV7-6 with TRBJ2-2; D gene uncertain. V was trimmed by 1 base and J by 4 bases, leaving 4 bases between them. The CDR3 covers 13 residues. Germline-derived CDR1 and CDR2 are SGHVS and FNYEAQ.

The CDR3 reads CASSPLDSTGVTDTQYF. Written as DNA, the CDR3 is TGTGCCAGCTCACCACTGGACTCCACAGGGGTGACGGATACGCAGTATTTT. The chain has TRBV18 and TRBJ2-3; TRBD1 agrees at 7 bases. Trimming removed 1 base from V and 6 bases from J; junction bases left unmatched: 13. CDR1 and CDR2 from the germline V gene are KGHSH and LQKENI. The length of the CDR3 is 17 residues.

As DNA, the CDR3 is TGTGCCAGCAGCCCGCGAGGACAGGTATATGAAGCTTTCTTT. Its protein product is CASSPRGQVYEAFF. This rearrangement joins TRBV7-8 to TRBJ1-1; the match to TRBD1 covers 7 bases. Germline loops: CDR1 SGHVS, CDR2 FQNEAQ. The ends lost 5 bases at V and 7 bases at J; junction bases unmatched: 10. The CDR3 has 14 residues. Full variable domain (missing parts from reference TRBV7-8 and TRBJ1-1): GAGVSQSPRYKVAKRGQDVALRCDPISGHVSLFWYQQALGQGPEFLTYFQNEAQLDKSGLPSDRFFAERPEGSVSTLKIQRTQQEDSAVYLCASSPRGQVYEAFFGQGTRLTVV.

This sequence joins TRBV11-2 and TRBJ2-7, with TRBD2 identical over 12 bases. Germline V gives CDR1 SGHAT, CDR2 FQNNGV. V dropped 2 bases and J dropped 3; count of bases not matched to a gene: 2. This CDR3 has 15 residues. The CDR3 region is CASSLQLAGGYEQYF. CDR3 bases: TGTGCCAGCAGCTTACAACTAGCGGGGGGCTACGAGCAGTACTTC.

V and J are TRBV7-6 and TRBJ2-1; perhaps TRBD2 as D (5 bases). The CDR3 sequence is 13 residues long. Trimming stripped 4 bases from V and 5 bases from J, with 9 bases between. Per the germline V gene, CDR1 is SGHVS and CDR2 is FNYEAQ. CDR3 loop: CASSSRTDNEQFF. CDR3 DNA sequence: TGTGCCAGCAGCTCCAGGACTGACAATGAGCAGTTCTTC.

This chain connects TRBV19 to TRBJ1-5; weak D call: TRBD1 (6 bases). Between the trimmed V and J ends, which lost 3 bases and 6 bases, there was a span of 12 bases. This CDR3 has 14 amino acids. Germline V gene sequence: CDR1 LNHDA, CDR2 SQIVND (reference sequence). The chain's CDR3 is CASSIRTVGQPQHF. For the CDR3, the DNA is TGTGCCAGTAGTATTAGGACAGTGGGTCAGCCCCAGCATTTT.